The 15 T cell receptor beta chains listed next were all sequenced from one sample in a study of siplizumab effects on memory and regulatory T cells. Assay used: immunoSEQ multiplex PCR; TCRdb lists only in-frame clones, some missing. The profile shows tens of thousands of clones, 80% to 90% of them singletons. The sample consisted of Tregs sorted from blood. The origin of the receptors is a human donor in good health.

The chain links TRBV5-4 to TRBJ2-1; D ambiguous. V shed 4 bases and J shed 6 bases, with 14 bases lying between them. This CDR3 spans 14 amino acids. Per germline, CDR1 SGHNT and CDR2 YYREEE (reference sequence). The CDR3: CASSPGPLGNEQFF. CDR3 in DNA: TGTGCCAGCAGCCCCGGACCCTTGGGCAATGAGCAGTTCTTC.

The genes are TRBV5-4 and TRBJ2-4, with D possibly matching TRBD1 (6 bases). The CDR3 has 15 residues. V lost 1 base and J lost 1, with 9 bases in between. The V gene's germline CDR1 is SGHNT and CDR2 YYREEE (reference sequence). Here the CDR3 reads CASSLTGWAKNIQYF. Here the CDR3 DNA reads TGTGCCAGCAGCTTGACAGGGTGGGCCAAAAACATTCAGTACTTC.

The V call is TRBV10-3, the J call TRBJ1-6, with D tentatively TRBD1 (6 bases). V was cut by 9 bases and J by 7 bases, with 19 bases left in between. The CDR3 length is 15 residues. Germline CDR1 ENHRY, CDR2 SYGVKD. The CDR3: CAINTGTLENSPLHF. CDR3 bases: TGTGCCATAAACACCGGGACACTCGAAAATTCACCCCTCCACTTT.

The chain has TRBV7-9 and TRBJ2-3; D is ambiguous. Trimming shortened V by 1 base and J by 2 bases, and 16 bases separated the two germline ends. Germline loops: CDR1 SEHNR, CDR2 FQNEAQ (reference sequence). The CDR3 is 17 residues long. CDR3 nucleotide sequence: TGTGCCAGCAGCTTAGGGAACGGAGCGATCAACACAGATACGCAGTATTTT. This gives the protein CASSLGNGAINTDTQYF.

V gene TRBV25-1 combines with J gene TRBJ2-1; D might be TRBD2 (5 bases). The germline V gene encodes CDR1 MGHDK and CDR2 SYGVNS. The V end was cut by 3 bases, the J end by 2 bases, with 8 bases between. This CDR3 contains 14 residues. In DNA, the CDR3 is TGTGCCAGCAGTGAGAAGGGAGCCTACAATGAGCAGTTCTTC. Its translation is CASSEKGAYNEQFF.

The J gene is TRBJ2-3, the V gene TRBV10-3, with 16 positions matching TRBD2. From germline, CDR1 is ENHRY and CDR2 SYGVKD. After removal of 3 bases from V and 4 bases from J, the junction contained 4 bases not matched to a gene. This CDR3 is built from 17 residues. CDR3 in amino acids: CAISDPGLAGGPDTQYF. The CDR3 DNA reads as TGTGCCATCAGTGATCCGGGACTAGCGGGGGGGCCAGATACGCAGTATTTT.

V and J are TRBV7-6 and TRBJ2-7; 9 bases align to TRBD2. This CDR3 region has 17 residues. Germline CDR1 SGHVS, CDR2 FNYEAQ. The V gene end was trimmed by 5 bases and the J gene end by 3 bases; junction bases not matched to a gene: 14. The CDR3 DNA reads TGTGCCAGCAGCCCTATGGCCCGTCTAGCGGGGATCTACGAGCAGTACTTC. It translates to CASSPMARLAGIYEQYF.

In nucleotides, the CDR3 is TGTGCCAGTCGTCAGGGGGCTACCGGAAACACCATATATTTT. Its translation: CASRQGATGNTIYF. This chain joins TRBV19 and TRBJ1-3; 8 bases fit TRBD1. The CDR3 has 14 amino acids. With 8 bases clipped from V and 4 bases from J, the junction kept 7 bases outside the gene matches. Germline loops: CDR1 LNHDA, CDR2 SQIVND (reference sequence).

The rearrangement links TRBV11-2 to TRBJ1-2; tentatively, D is TRBD1 (5 bases). CDR1 and CDR2 from the germline V gene are SGHAT and FQNNGV. Trimming shortened V by 5 bases and J by 3 bases, and 13 bases separated the two germline ends. This CDR3 spans 14 amino acids. The CDR3 sequence: CASSTTRVDYGYTF. The CDR3 DNA sequence: TGTGCCAGCAGCACTACCAGGGTGGACTATGGCTACACCTTC. Using reference TRBV11-2 and TRBJ1-2 for the parts outside the CDR3, the full variable domain is EAGVAQSPRYKIIEKRQSVAFWCNPISGHATLYWYQQILGQGPKLLIQFQNNGVVDDSQLPKDRFSAERLKGVDSTLKIQPAKLEDSAVYLCASSTTRVDYGYTFGSGTRLTVV.

The J gene is TRBJ1-6, the V gene TRBV5-1, with D tentatively TRBD1 (6 bases). CDR1 and CDR2 (germline): SGHRS, YFSETQ. Between the trimmed V and J ends, which lost 1 base and 6 bases, there was a span of 14 bases. This CDR3 has 16 amino acids. The CDR3 sequence: CASSLPTGQRNSPLHF. CDR3 sequence (DNA): TGCGCCAGCAGCTTGCCGACCGGACAGCGTAATTCACCCCTCCACTTT.

V and J are TRBV7-9 and TRBJ2-3; D may match TRBD1 or TRBD2 (6 bases each). This CDR3 region has 12 residues. The germline gives CDR1 SEHNR, CDR2 FQNEAQ (reference sequence). With 11 bases removed from V and 1 base from J, the gap between germline ends came to 10 bases. The CDR3 spells CAGGRGTDTQYF. The CDR3 bases are TGTGCCGGGGGGCGGGGCACAGATACGCAGTATTTT.

In its sample, this clone was seen once. The J gene is TRBJ1-5, the V gene TRBV19; tentatively, D is TRBD1 (5 bases). Germline V gene data show CDR1 as LNHDA and CDR2 as SQIVND (reference sequence). Trimming removed 3 bases at V and 0 bases at J, with 18 bases between. The CDR3 covers 18 residues. The CDR3 loop is CASSIDGGWGDSNQPQHF. The CDR3 DNA sequence: TGTGCCAGTAGTATTGATGGGGGATGGGGGGATAGCAATCAGCCCCAGCATTTT.

CDR3 in DNA: TGTGCCAGCTCTGAGGCGGGGGGAAACACCATATATTTT. Translation gives CASSEAGGNTIYF. The rearrangement links TRBV19 to TRBJ1-3; D unclear. The ends were cut back, 9 bases at V and 4 bases at J, with 13 bases in the middle. The CDR3 spans 13 residues. Germline CDR1 is LNHDA and CDR2 is SQIVND (reference sequence).

The rearrangement links TRBV19 to TRBJ2-2; D is ambiguous. V was shortened by 3 bases and J by 5 bases, with 4 bases between the two germline ends. This CDR3 region has 12 residues. In germline, CDR1 is LNHDA, CDR2 SQIVND (reference sequence). CDR3 in amino acids: CASSIFTGELFF. In DNA, the CDR3 is TGTGCCAGTAGTATTTTTACCGGGGAGCTGTTTTTT.

This clone appeared a few times. V usage is TRBV2 and J usage is TRBJ1-5; D is uncertain. Trimming stripped 4 bases from V and 0 bases from J, with 10 bases between. The CDR3 sequence is 15 residues long. The germline gives CDR1 SNHLY, CDR2 FYNNEI. The CDR3 here is CASSGQAYSNQPQHF. CDR3 coding DNA: TGTGCCAGCAGTGGCCAGGCTTATAGCAATCAGCCCCAGCATTTT.